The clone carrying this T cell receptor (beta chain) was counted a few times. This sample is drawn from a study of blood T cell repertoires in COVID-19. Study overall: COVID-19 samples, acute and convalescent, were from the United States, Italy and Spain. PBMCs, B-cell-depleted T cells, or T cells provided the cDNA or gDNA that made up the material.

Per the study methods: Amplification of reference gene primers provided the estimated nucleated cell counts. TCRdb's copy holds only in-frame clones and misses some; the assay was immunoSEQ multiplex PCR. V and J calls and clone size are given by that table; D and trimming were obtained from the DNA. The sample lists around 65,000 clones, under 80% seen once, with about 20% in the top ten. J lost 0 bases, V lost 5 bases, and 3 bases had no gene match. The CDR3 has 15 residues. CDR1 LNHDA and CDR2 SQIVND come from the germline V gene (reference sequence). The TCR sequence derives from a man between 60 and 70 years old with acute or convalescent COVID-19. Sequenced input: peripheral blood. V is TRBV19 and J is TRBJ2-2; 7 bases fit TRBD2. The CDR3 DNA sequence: TGTGCCAGTAGTTTCGGGGGGTCGAACACCGGGGAGCTGTTTTTT. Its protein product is CASSFGGSNTGELFF.